These 14 T cell receptor beta chains originate from one sample sequenced in a study of blood T cell repertoires in COVID-19 (dated by TCRdb to the early 2020s). The library came from the immunoSEQ multiplex PCR assay. In its TCRdb copy, this immuneACCESS table keeps in-frame sequences only and misses some clones. Where compared with another copy, unresolved V genes explain less than half of these, and the others have no known cause. The table for this sample lists fewer than 200,000 clones; 80% to 90% of them were counted only once. The ten largest make up about 1.9% of the sample. Material: peripheral blood. These receptors originate from a man between 18 and 29 years old who had recovered from COVID-19.

The gene calls are TRBV10-3 and TRBJ2-1, with 10 nucleotides matching TRBD2. Per germline, CDR1 ENHRY and CDR2 SYGVKD. J was trimmed by 7 bases and V by 6 bases; bases with no gene match: 9. CDR3 length: 15 residues. Written as DNA, the CDR3 is TGTGCCATCAGGAAGACTAGCGGGTCCTTTAATGAGCAGTTCTTC. It translates to CAIRKTSGSFNEQFF.

The V gene is TRBV5-4, the J gene TRBJ2-1, with 11 positions matching TRBD2. J lost 5 bases, V lost 4 bases, and 8 bases had no gene match. Germline V gene sequence: CDR1 SGHNT, CDR2 YYREEE (reference sequence). The length of the CDR3 is 16 residues. This chain's CDR3 is CASSGRTSGLNNEQFF. The CDR3 DNA sequence: TGTGCCAGCAGCGGGCGGACTAGCGGGTTAAACAATGAGCAGTTCTTC.

The chain employs TRBV6-2 or TRBV6-3 and TRBJ1-1; a weak D match, TRBD1 (5 bases). In germline, CDR1 is MNHEY, CDR2 SVGEGT. The CDR3 extends over 12 amino acids. The germline V and J ends were trimmed by 2 bases and 11 bases, with 12 bases remaining between them. Written as DNA, the CDR3 is TGTGCCAGCAGTTACGAGACAGCGTTGGCTTTCTTT. Its translation: CASSYETALAFF.

The V gene is TRBV4-2, the J gene TRBJ2-2; 8 bases are shared with TRBD2. Trimming at V came to 0 bases and at J to 6 bases, leaving 6 bases not matched to a gene. Per the germline V gene, CDR1 is LGHNA and CDR2 is YNFKEQ. This CDR3 comprises 16 residues. The CDR3 bases are TGTGCCAGCAGCCAAGAGTTAGCGGGGAGCTCCGGGGAGCTGTTTTTT. It translates to CASSQELAGSSGELFF.

This clone was counted only a few times. The chain joins TRBV4-3 to TRBJ2-7; TRBD1 agrees at 7 bases. The CDR3 length is 14 residues. CDR1 is LGHNA, CDR2 YSLEER, per germline. The V segment lost 5 bases and the J segment 7 bases; nucleotides outside the gene matches: 11. The CDR3 coding sequence is TGCGCCAGCAGCACCCACAGGGGCCCCTTGGAGCAGTACTTC. Protein product: CASSTHRGPLEQYF.

This sequence joins TRBV19 and TRBJ1-1, with TRBD1 matching over 9 bases. V lost 4 bases to trimming and J lost 1 base; unmatched junction nucleotides: 19. Germline CDR1 and CDR2: LNHDA and SQIVND (reference sequence). The CDR3 covers 20 residues. DNA of the CDR3: TGTGCCAGTAGTAGAGCGGACAGGGGACGGGCCTGGGTGGCGAACACTGAAGCTTTCTTT. Protein sequence: CASSRADRGRAWVANTEAFF.

V usage is TRBV28 and J usage is TRBJ1-1; the match to TRBD1 covers 7 bases. Trimming at V came to 6 bases and at J to 10 bases, leaving 8 bases not matched to a gene. This CDR3 is built from 12 residues. In germline, CDR1 is MDHEN, CDR2 SYDVKM. CDR3 amino acids: CASSQGTARAFF. In DNA, the CDR3 is TGTGCCAGCAGCCAGGGGACAGCTAGAGCTTTCTTT.

A single count supports this clone. The chain is built from TRBV6-2 or TRBV6-3 and TRBJ1-4, with D perhaps TRBD1 (6 bases). There are 15 residues in the CDR3. Germline values: CDR1 MNHEY, CDR2 SVGEGT. The V and J ends lost 4 bases and 5 bases respectively, with 14 bases between them. The CDR3 bases are TGTGCCAGCAGTTCGCACAGGGACCTCAATGAAAAACTGTTTTTT. It is translated as CASSSHRDLNEKLFF.

Details on this clone: The same CDR3 also results from other DNA sequences found in this sample. The chain carries TRBV4-3 and TRBJ2-7; D gene uncertain. The V gene's germline CDR1 is LGHNA and CDR2 YSLEER. This CDR3 contains 19 residues. V was cut by 3 bases and J by 4 bases, with 28 bases left in between. This CDR3 is CASSQENTHGTLSYYEQYF. CDR3 DNA: TGCGCCAGCAGCCAGGAGAACACGCATGGTACGCTCAGTTATTACGAGCAGTACTTC.

This chain joins TRBV2 and TRBJ2-1; D is unclear. Trimming stripped 7 bases from V and 9 bases from J, with 13 bases between. The CDR3 length is 12 residues. Germline assignment: CDR1 SNHLY and CDR2 FYNNEI. CDR3 in amino acids: CASTNVGGEQFF. The CDR3 nucleotides are TGTGCCAGCACCAACGTAGGCGGTGAGCAGTTCTTC.

This chain joins TRBV7-2 and TRBJ2-5, with D possibly TRBD2 on 6 matching bases. This CDR3 has 14 residues. Deletions cut 7 bases from V and 0 bases from J, with 12 bases between. The germline V gene has CDR1 SGHTA and CDR2 FQGNSA. The CDR3 DNA sequence: TGTGCCAGCACCCCAAGCGGGTACCAAGAGACCCAGTACTTC. Translated: CASTPSGYQETQYF.

The genes are TRBV3-1 (or the pseudogene TRBV3-2) and TRBJ2-1; 7 bases fit TRBD2. This CDR3 has 18 amino acids. Germline CDR1 and CDR2: LGHDT and YNNKEL (reference sequence). V was clipped by 2 bases and J by 0 bases; unmatched bases: 10. CDR3 sequence (DNA): TGTGCCAGCAGCCAACGGGTTTTAGCGGGCCGCTCCTACAATGAGCAGTTCTTC. The encoded protein is CASSQRVLAGRSYNEQFF.

The chain couples TRBV7-9 to TRBJ1-1; no definite D call. The CDR3 is made up of 13 amino acids. Germline-derived CDR1 and CDR2 are SEHNR and FQNEAQ (reference sequence). The ends were cut back, 5 bases at V and 1 base at J, with 8 bases in the middle. This chain's CDR3 is CASSPIANTEAFF. The CDR3 bases are TGTGCCAGCAGCCCTATTGCGAACACTGAAGCTTTCTTT.

The gene calls are TRBV6-2 or TRBV6-3 and TRBJ1-5; perhaps TRBD1 as D (5 bases). Deletions cut 6 bases from V and 1 base from J, with 13 bases between. The V gene's germline CDR1 is MNHEY and CDR2 SVGEGT. The CDR3 has 15 amino acids. In DNA form, the CDR3 reads TGTGCCAGCAGCTATGACCGGGGGAGCAATCAGCCCCAGCATTTT. It translates to CASSYDRGSNQPQHF.